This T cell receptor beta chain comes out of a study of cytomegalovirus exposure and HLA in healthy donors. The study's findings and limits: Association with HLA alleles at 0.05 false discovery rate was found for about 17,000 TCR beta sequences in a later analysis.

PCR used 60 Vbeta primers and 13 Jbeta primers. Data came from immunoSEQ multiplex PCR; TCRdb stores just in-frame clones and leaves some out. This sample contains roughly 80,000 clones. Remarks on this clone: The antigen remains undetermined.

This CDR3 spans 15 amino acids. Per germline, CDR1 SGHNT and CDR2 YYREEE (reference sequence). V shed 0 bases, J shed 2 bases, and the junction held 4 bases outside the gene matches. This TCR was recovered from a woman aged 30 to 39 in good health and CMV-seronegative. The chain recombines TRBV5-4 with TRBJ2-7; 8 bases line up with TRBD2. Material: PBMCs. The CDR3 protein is CASSLGGLGTYEQYF. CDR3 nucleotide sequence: TGTGCCAGCAGCTTGGGGGGACTAGGGACCTACGAGCAGTACTTC.